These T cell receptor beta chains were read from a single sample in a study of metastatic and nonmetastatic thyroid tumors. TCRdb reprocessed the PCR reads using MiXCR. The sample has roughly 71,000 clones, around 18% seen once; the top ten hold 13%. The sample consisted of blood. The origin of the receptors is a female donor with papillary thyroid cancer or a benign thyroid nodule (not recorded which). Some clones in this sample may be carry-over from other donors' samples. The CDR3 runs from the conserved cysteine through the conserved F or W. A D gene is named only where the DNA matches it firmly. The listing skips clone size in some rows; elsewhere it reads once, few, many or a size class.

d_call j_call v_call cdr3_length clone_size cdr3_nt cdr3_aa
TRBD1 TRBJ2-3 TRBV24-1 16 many TGTGCCACCAGTGACGGGGACAGGGGGTTCACAGATACGCAGTATTTT CATSDGDRGFTDTQYF
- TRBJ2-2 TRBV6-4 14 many TGTGCCAGCAGCAGGGAACTCGACGCCGGGGAGCTGTTTTTT CASSRELDAGELFF
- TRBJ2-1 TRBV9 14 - TGTGCCAGCAGCGTTTGTGGGACCTACAATGAGCAGTTCTTC CASSVCGTYNEQFF
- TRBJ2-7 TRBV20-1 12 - TGCAGTGCTAGAGAGGGGCCCTACGAGCAGTACTTC CSAREGPYEQYF
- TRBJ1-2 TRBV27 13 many TGTGCCAGCAGTTTGGGAGGGAACTATGGCTACACCTTC CASSLGGNYGYTF
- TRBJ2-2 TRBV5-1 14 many TGCGCCAGCAGCACGACAGCGAACACCGGGGAGCTGTTTTTT CASSTTANTGELFF
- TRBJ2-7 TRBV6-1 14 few TGTGCCAGCAACCTGGACCAAAGCTCCTACGAGCGGTACTTC CASNLDQSSYERYF
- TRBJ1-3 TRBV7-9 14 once TGTGCCAGCAGCGCACAGGTCTCTGGAAACACCATATATTTT CASSAQVSGNTIYF
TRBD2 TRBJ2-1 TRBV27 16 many TGTGCCAGCAGTCCGAGACTAGCGGGAGACTACAATGAGCAGTTCTTC CASSPRLAGDYNEQFF
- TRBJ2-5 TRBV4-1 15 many TGCGCCAGCAGCCAAAGGGGGGGACGGAAAGAGACCCAGTACTTC CASSQRGGRKETQYF
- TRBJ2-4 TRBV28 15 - TGTGCCAGCAGCATGTCGGCCTTAGCCATGAACATTCAGTACTTC CASSMSALAMNIQYF
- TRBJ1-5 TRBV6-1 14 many TGTGCCAGCAGCTTAACAGGGATCCATCAGCCCCAGCATTTT CASSLTGIHQPQHF
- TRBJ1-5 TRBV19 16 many TGTGCCAGTAGTCCGAGGTTGGGGTCTAGCAATCAGCCCCAGCATTTT CASSPRLGSSNQPQHF
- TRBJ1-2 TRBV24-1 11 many TGTGCCACCAGTGATTCGGGAGGCTACACCTTC CATSDSGGYTF
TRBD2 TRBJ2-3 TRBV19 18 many TGTGCCAGTAGTATTCTGCTGACTAGCGGGAGGCCCACAGATACGCAGTATTTT CASSILLTSGRPTDTQYF
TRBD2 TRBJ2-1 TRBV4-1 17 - TGCGCCAGCAGCCAACCGCCTAGCGGGGGGTTATACAATGAGCAGTTCTTC CASSQPPSGGLYNEQFF
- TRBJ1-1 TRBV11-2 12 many TGTGCCAGCAGCGCCGGGACAAACCCGACTTTCTTT CASSAGTNPTFF